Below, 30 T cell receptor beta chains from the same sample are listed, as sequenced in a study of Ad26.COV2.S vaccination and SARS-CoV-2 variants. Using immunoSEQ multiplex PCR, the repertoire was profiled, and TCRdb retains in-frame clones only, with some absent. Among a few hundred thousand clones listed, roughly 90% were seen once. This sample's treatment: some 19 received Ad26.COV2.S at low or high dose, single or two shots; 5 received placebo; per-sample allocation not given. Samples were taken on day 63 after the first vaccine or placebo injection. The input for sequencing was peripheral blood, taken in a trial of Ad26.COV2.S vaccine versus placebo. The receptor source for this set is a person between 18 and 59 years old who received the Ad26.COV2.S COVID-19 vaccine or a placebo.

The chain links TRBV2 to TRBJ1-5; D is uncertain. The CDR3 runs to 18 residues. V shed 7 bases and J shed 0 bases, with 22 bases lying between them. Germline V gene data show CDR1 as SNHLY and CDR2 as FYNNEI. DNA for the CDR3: TGTGCCAGCACCCTATCGGCCGAGTGGGGTAGTAGCAATCAGCCCCAGCATTTT. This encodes CASTLSAEWGSSNQPQHF.

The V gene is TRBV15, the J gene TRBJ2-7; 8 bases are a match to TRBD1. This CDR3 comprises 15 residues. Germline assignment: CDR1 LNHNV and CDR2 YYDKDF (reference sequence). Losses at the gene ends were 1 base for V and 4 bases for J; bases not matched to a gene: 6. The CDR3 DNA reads TGTGCCACCAGCAGAGGTGGACAGGGACATTACGAGCAGTACTTC. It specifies CATSRGGQGHYEQYF.

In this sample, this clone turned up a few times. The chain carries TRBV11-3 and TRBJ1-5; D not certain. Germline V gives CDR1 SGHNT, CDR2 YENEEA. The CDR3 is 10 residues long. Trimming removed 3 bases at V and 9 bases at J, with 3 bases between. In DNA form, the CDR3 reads TGTGCCAGCAGCTTTCTGCCCCAGCATTTT. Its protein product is CASSFLPQHF.

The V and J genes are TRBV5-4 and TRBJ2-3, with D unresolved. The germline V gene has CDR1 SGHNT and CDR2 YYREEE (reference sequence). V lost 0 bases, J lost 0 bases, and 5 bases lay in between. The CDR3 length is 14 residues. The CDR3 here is CASSLDSSTDTQYF. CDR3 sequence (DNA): TGTGCCAGCAGCTTGGACAGTAGCACAGATACGCAGTATTTT.

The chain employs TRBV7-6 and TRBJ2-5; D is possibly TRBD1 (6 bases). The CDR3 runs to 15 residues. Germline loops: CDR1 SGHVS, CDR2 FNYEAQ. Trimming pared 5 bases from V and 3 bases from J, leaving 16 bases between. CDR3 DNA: TGTGCCAGCAGCCGTCGTTTGGGGGACAAAGAGACCCAGTACTTC. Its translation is CASSRRLGDKETQYF.

CDR3 residues: CARHHSGNTIYF. DNA of the CDR3: TGTGCCAGGCACCACTCTGGAAACACCATATATTTT. The J gene is TRBJ1-3, the V gene TRBV6-5; D gene unclear. The germline CDR1 and CDR2 sequences are MNHEY and SVGAGI. CDR3 length equals 12 residues. Trimming removed 9 bases from V and 0 bases from J, with 6 bases in between.

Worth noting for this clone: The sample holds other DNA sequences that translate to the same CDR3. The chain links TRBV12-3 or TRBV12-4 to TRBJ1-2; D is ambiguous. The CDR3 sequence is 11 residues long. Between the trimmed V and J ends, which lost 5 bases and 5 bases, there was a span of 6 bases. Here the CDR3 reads CASSPGYGYTF. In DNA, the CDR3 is TGTGCCAGCAGTCCCGGTTATGGCTACACCTTC.

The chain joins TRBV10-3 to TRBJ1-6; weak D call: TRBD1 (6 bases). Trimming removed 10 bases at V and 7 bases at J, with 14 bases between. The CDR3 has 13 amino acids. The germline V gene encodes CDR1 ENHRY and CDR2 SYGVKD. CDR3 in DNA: TGTGCCACCCACCGGGACACGAATTCACCCCTCCACTTT. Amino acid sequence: CATHRDTNSPLHF.

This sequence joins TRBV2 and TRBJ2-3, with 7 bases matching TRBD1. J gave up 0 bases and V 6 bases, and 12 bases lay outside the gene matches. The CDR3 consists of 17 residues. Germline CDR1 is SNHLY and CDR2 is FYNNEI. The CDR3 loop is CASRRFSGTASTDTQYF. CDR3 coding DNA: TGTGCCAGCAGAAGATTCTCCGGGACAGCTAGCACAGATACGCAGTATTTT.

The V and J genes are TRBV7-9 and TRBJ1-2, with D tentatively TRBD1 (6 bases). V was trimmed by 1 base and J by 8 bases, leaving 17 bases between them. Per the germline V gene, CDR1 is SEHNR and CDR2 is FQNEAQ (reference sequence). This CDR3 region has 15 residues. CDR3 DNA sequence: TGTGCCAGCAGCTTAGGGCTTGCAGGGGCGATGGGCTACACCTTC. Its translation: CASSLGLAGAMGYTF.

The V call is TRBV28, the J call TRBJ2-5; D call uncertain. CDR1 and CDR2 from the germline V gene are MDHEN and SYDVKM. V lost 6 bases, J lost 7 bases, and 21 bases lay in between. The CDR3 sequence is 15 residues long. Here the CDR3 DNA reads TGTGCCAGCAGCGAACCCGTGGACCTAGGCGGGACCCAGTACTTC. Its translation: CASSEPVDLGGTQYF.

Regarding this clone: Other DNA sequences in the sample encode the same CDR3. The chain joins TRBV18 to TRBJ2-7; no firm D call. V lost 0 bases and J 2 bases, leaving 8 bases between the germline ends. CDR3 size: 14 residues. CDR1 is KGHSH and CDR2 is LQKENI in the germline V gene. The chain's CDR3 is CASSPPGRTYEQYF. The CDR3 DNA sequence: TGTGCCAGCTCACCACCTGGACGGACCTACGAGCAGTACTTC.

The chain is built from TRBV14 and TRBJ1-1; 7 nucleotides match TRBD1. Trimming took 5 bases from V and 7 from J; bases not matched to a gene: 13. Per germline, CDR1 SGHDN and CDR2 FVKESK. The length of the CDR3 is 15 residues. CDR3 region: CASSSRTGDYFEAFF. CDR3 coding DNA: TGTGCCAGCAGCAGTCGGACAGGAGATTATTTTGAAGCTTTCTTT.

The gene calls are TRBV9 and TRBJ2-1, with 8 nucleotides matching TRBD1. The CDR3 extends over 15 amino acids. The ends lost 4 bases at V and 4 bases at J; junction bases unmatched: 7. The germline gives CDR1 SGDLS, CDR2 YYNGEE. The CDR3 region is CASSPQGAGYNEQFF. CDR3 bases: TGTGCCAGCAGCCCCCAGGGGGCGGGTTACAATGAGCAGTTCTTC. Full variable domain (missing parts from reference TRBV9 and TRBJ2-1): DSGVTQTPKHLITATGQRVTLRCSPRSGDLSVYWYQQSLDQGLQFLIQYYNGEERAKGNILERFSAQQFPDLHSELNLSSLELGDSALYFCASSPQGAGYNEQFFGPGTRLTVL.

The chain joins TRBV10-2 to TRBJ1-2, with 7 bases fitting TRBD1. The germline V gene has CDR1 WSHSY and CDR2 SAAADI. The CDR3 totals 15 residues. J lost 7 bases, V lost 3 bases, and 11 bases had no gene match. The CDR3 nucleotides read TGCGCCAGCAGTGAATTTGTGGGACAGTCTTCTGGCTACACCTTC. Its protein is CASSEFVGQSSGYTF.

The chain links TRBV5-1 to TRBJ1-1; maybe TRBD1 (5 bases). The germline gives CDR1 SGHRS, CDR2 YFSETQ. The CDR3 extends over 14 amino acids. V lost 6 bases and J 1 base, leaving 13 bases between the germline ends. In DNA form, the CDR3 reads TGCGCCAGCACCATTCCGGGGGGGAACACTGAAGCTTTCTTT. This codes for CASTIPGGNTEAFF.

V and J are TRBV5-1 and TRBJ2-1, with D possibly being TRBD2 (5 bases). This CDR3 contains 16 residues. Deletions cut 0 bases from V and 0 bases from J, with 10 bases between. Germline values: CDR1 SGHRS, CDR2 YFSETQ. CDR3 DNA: TGCGCCAGCAGCTTGGATACGGGAAGCTCCTACAATGAGCAGTTCTTC. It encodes CASSLDTGSSYNEQFF.

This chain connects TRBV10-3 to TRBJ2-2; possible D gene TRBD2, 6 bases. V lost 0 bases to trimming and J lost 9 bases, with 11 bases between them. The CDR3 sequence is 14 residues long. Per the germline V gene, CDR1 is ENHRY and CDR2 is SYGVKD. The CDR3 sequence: CAISESTSQRELFF. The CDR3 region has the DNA TGTGCCATCAGTGAGTCGACTAGTCAGCGGGAGCTGTTTTTT.

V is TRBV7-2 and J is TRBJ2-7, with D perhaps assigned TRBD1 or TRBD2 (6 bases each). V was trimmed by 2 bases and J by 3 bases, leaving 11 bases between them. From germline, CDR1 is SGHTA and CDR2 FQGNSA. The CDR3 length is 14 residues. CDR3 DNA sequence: TGTGCCAGCAGCTTAAGAGGGGGGAACTACGAGCAGTACTTC. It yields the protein CASSLRGGNYEQYF. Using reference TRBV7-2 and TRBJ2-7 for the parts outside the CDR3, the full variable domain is GAGVSQSPSNKVTEKGKDVELRCDPISGHTALYWYRQSLGQGLEFLIYFQGNSAPDKSGLPSDRFSAERTGGSVSTLTIQRTQQEDSAVYLCASSLRGGNYEQYFGPGTRLTVT.

The CDR3 DNA reads TGTGCCAGCAGCTTATTAAATGAGCAGTTCTTC. Protein: CASSLLNEQFF. V is TRBV7-2 and J is TRBJ2-1; D uncertain. Germline-derived CDR1 and CDR2 are SGHTA and FQGNSA. With 2 bases removed from V and 7 bases from J, the gap between germline ends came to 3 bases. The CDR3 sequence is 11 residues long. Full variable domain (missing parts from reference TRBV7-2 and TRBJ2-1): GAGVSQSPSNKVTEKGKDVELRCDPISGHTALYWYRQSLGQGLEFLIYFQGNSAPDKSGLPSDRFSAERTGGSVSTLTIQRTQQEDSAVYLCASSLLNEQFFGPGTRLTVL.

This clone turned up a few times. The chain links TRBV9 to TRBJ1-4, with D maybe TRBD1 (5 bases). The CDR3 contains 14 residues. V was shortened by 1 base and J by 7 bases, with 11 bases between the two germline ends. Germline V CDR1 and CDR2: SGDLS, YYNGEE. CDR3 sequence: CASSVRGTPEKLFF. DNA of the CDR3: TGTGCCAGCAGCGTACGGGGCACGCCTGAAAAACTGTTTTTT.

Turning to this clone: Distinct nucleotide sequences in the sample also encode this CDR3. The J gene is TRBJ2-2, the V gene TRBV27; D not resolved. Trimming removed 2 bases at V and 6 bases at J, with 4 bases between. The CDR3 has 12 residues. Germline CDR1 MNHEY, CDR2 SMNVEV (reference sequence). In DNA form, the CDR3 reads TGTGCCAGCAGTTTAACCGCCGGGGAGCTGTTTTTT. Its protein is CASSLTAGELFF.

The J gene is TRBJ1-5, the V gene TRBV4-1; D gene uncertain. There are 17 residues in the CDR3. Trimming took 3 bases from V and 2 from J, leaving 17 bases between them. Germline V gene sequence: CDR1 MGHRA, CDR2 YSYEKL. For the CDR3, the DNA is TGCGCCAGCAGCCAGATCCCCGGAGGGAGTGGCAATCAGCCCCAGCATTTT. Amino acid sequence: CASSQIPGGSGNQPQHF.

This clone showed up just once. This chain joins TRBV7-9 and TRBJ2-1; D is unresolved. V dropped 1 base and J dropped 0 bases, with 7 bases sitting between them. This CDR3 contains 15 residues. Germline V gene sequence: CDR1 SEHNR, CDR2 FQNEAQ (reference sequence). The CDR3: CASSLGLLSYNEQFF. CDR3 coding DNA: TGTGCCAGCAGCTTAGGACTGCTCTCCTACAATGAGCAGTTCTTC.

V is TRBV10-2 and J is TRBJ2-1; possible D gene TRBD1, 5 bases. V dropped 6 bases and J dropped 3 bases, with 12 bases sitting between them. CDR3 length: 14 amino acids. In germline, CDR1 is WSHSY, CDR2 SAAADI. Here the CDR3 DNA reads TGCGCCAGCAGGGACAACTTAAACTACAATGAGCAGTTCTTC. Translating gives CASRDNLNYNEQFF.

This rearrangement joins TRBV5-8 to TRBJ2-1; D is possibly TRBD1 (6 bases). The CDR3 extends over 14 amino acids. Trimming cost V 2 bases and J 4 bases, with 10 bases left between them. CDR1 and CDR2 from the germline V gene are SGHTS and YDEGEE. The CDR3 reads CASSFGQPYNEQFF. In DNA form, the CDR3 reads TGTGCCAGCAGCTTCGGACAGCCTTACAATGAGCAGTTCTTC.

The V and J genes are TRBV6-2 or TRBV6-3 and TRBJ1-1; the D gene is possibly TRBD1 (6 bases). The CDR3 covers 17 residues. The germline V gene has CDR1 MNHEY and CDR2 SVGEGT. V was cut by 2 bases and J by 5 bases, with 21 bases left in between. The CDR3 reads CASSYHTGAMIRTEAFF. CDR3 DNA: TGTGCCAGCAGTTACCATACGGGGGCCATGATCAGGACTGAAGCTTTCTTT.

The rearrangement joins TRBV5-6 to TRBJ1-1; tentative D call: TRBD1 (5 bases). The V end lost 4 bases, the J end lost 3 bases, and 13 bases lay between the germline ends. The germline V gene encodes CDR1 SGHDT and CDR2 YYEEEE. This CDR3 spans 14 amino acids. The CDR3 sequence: CASSKGIPDTEAFF. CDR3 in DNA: TGTGCCAGCAGCAAGGGGATTCCGGACACTGAAGCTTTCTTT.

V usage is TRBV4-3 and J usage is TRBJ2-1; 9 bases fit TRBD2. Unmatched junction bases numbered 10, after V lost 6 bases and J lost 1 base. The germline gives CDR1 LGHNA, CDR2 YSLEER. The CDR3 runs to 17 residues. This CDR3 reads CASRSTAAGGSYNEQFF. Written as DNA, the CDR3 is TGCGCCAGCAGGTCGACTGCGGCGGGGGGGTCCTACAATGAGCAGTTCTTC.

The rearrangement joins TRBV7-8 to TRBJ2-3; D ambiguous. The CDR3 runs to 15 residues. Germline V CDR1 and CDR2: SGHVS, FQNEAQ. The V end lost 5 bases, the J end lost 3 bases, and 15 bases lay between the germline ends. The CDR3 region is CASSPTVSKTDTQYF. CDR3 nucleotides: TGTGCCAGCAGCCCTACAGTTTCGAAAACAGATACGCAGTATTTT.